This T cell receptor (beta chain) is from a study of T-cell memory formation after mild COVID-19. MiXCR, applied by TCRdb to the 5' RACE reads, yields one record per CDR3 protein. The sample shows fewer than 450,000 distinct CDR3 sequences, approximately 24% of them seen only once. The germline gives CDR1 LGHDT, CDR2 YNNKEL (reference sequence). The CDR3 has 16 residues. Trimming removed 2 bases from V and 5 bases from J; junction bases left unmatched: 8. Sequencing was performed on PBMCs or a T cell subset sorted from them (not recorded which). This receptor was taken from an adult woman who had mild COVID-19 (a few samples of this study predate the infection). Cell type and time point are not known. The chain employs TRBV3-1 and TRBJ2-5, with 10 bases fitting TRBD2. The CDR3 DNA sequence: TGTGCCAGCAGCCAACTTTCTCTAGCGGGGGCGGAGACCCAGTACTTC. It encodes CASSQLSLAGAETQYF.